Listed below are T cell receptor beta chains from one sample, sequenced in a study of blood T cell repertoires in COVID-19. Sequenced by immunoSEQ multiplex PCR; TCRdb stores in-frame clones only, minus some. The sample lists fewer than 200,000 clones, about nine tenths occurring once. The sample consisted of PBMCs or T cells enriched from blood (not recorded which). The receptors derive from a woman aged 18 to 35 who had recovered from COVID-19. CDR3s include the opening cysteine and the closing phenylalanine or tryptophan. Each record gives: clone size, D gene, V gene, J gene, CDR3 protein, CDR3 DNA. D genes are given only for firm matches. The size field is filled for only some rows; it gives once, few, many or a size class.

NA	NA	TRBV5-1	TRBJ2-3	CASSLQGWTDTQYF	TGCGCCAGCAGCTTACAGGGTTGGACAGATACGCAGTATTTT
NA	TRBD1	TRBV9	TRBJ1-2	CASSVQGVTNYGYTF	TGTGCCAGCAGCGTACAGGGGGTTACTAACTATGGCTACACCTTC
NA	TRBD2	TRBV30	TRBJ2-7	CAWSGGGESYEQYF	TGTGCCTGGAGTGGCGGGGGGGAGTCTTACGAGCAGTACTTC
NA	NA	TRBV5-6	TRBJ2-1	CASSPTSRIYNEQFF	TGTGCCAGCAGCCCGACTTCCAGAATCTACAATGAGCAGTTCTTC
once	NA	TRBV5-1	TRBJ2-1	CASSPPGSYNEQFF	TGCGCCAGCAGCCCCCCGGGCTCCTACAATGAGCAGTTCTTC
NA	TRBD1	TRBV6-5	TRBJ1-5	CASSTTGMGPQHF	TGTGCCAGCAGTACGACAGGGATGGGGCCCCAGCATTTT
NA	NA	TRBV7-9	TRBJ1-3	CASSAGGPGNTIYF	TGTGCCAGCAGCGCGGGGGGGCCTGGAAACACCATATATTTT
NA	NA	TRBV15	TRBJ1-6	CATSRGDSNSPLHF	TGTGCCACCAGCAGAGGAGACAGCAATTCACCCCTCCACTTT
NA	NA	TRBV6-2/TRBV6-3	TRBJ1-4	CASSYSWGGSEKLFF	TGTGCCAGCAGTTACTCTTGGGGGGGCAGTGAAAAACTGTTTTTT
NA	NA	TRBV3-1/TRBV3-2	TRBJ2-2	CASSQATGDLYTGELFF	TGTGCCAGCAGCCAAGCAACAGGAGACCTATACACCGGGGAGCTGTTTTTT
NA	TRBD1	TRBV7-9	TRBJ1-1	CASPPPDRGRRMNTEAFF	TGTGCCAGCCCACCCCCGGACAGGGGGCGAAGAATGAACACTGAAGCTTTCTTT
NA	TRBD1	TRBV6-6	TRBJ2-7	CASIKHRDSTYEQYF	TGTGCCAGCATAAAACACCGGGACAGCACCTACGAGCAGTACTTC
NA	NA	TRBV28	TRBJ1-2	CASSLQGLYGYTF	TGTGCCAGCAGTTTACAGGGCCTCTATGGCTACACCTTC
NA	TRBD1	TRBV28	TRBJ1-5	CASRMTGNNQPQHF	TGTGCCAGCAGAATGACAGGGAACAATCAGCCCCAGCATTTT
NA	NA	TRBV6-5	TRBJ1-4	CASSYRGSSGLFF	TGTGCCAGCAGTTACCGAGGATCTAGCGGACTGTTTTTT
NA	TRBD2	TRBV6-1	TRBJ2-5	CASSEELAGEETQYF	TGTGCCAGCAGTGAAGAACTAGCGGGGGAAGAGACCCAGTACTTC
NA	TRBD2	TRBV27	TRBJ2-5	CASRLAGDQETQYF	TGTGCCAGCAGACTAGCGGGGGACCAAGAGACCCAGTACTTC
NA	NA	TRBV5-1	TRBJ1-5	CASSFGGAHQPQHF	TGCGCCAGCAGCTTTGGAGGGGCGCACCAGCCCCAGCATTTT
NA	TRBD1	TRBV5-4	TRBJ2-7	CASGNRGAYEQYF	TGTGCCTCGGGGAACAGGGGGGCCTACGAGCAGTACTTC
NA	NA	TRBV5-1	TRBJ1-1	CASSLAGGPNTEAFF	TGCGCCAGCAGCTTGGCGGGGGGCCCGAACACTGAAGCTTTCTTT
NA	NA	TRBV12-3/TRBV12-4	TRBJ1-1	CASTRVEVTEAFF	TGTGCCAGCACCCGGGTAGAGGTCACTGAAGCTTTCTTT
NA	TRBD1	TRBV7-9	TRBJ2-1	CASSLMRGPTYNEQFF	TGTGCCAGCAGCCTAATGAGGGGGCCGACCTACAATGAGCAGTTCTTC
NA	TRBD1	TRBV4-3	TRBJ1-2	CASSPSGIWDSSFEGYTF	TGCGCCAGCAGCCCCTCGGGTATATGGGACAGCTCTTTCGAGGGCTACACCTTC